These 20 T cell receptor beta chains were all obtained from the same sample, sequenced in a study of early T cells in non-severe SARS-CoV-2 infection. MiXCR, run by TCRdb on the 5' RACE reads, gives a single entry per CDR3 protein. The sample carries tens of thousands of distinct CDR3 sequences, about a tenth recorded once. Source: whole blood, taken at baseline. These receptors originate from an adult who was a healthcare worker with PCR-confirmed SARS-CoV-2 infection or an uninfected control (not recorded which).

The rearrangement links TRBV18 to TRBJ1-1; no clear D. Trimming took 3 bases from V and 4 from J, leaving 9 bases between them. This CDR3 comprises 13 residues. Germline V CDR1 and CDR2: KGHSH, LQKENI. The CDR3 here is CASSPNRGTEAFF. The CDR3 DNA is TGTGCCAGCTCACCGAATCGGGGCACTGAAGCTTTCTTT. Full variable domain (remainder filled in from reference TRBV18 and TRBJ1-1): NAGVMQNPRHLVRRRGQEARLRCSPMKGHSHVYWYRQLPEEGLKFMVYLQKENIIDESGMPKERFSAEFPKEGPSILRIQQVVRGDSAAYFCASSPNRGTEAFFGQGTRLTVV.

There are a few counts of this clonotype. The CDR3: CASSLLRTDRTDTQYF. CDR3 DNA: TGTGCCAGCAGCTTATTGAGGACCGACCGGACAGATACGCAGTATTTT. V is TRBV11-2 and J is TRBJ2-3; D is unclear. The CDR3 is 16 amino acids. Trimming took 2 bases from V and 3 from J, leaving 15 bases between them. Germline CDR1 SGHAT, CDR2 FQNNGV.

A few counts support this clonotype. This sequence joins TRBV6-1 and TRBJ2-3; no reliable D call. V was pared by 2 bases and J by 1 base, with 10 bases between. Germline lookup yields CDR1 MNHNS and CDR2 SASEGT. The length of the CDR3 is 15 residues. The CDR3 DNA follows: TGTGCCAGCAGTGAAAGGACGATGGGCACAGATACGCAGTATTTT. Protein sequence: CASSERTMGTDTQYF.

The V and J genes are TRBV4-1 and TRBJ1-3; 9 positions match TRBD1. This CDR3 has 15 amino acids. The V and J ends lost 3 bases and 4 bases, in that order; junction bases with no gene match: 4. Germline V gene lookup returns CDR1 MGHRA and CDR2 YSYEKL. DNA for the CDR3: TGCGCCAGCAGCCAGGCAACAGGGGGCGGAAACACCATATATTTT. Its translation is CASSQATGGGNTIYF.

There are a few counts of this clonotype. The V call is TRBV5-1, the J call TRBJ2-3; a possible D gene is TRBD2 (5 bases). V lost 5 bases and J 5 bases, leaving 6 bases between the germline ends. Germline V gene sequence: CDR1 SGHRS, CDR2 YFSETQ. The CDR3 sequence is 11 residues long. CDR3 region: CASRLGDTQYF. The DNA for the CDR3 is TGCGCCAGCAGACTAGGAGATACGCAGTATTTT. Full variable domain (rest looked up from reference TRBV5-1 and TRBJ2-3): KAGVTQTPRYLIKTRGQQVTLSCSPISGHRSVSWYQQTPGQGLQFLFEYFSETQRNKGNFPGRFSGRQFSNSRSEMNVSTLELGDSALYLCASRLGDTQYFGPGTRLTVL.

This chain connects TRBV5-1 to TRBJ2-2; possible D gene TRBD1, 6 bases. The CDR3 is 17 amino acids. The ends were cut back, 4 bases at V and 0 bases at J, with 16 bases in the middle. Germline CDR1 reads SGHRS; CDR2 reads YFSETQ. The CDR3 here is CASSHLVRGSNTGELFF. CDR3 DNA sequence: TGCGCCAGCAGCCACCTTGTAAGGGGGTCGAACACCGGGGAGCTGTTTTTT.

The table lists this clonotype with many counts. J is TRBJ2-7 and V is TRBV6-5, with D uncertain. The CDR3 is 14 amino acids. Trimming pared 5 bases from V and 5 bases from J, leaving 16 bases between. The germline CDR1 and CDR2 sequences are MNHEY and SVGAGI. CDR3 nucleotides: TGTGCCAGCAGTCCCAAAGGGTGGTTTAACGAGCAGTACTTC. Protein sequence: CASSPKGWFNEQYF.

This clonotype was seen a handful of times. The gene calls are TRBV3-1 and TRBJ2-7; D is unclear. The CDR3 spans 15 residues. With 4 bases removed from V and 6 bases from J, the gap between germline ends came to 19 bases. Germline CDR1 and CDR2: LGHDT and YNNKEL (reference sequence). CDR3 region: CASSPAQGSPLEQYF. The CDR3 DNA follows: TGTGCCAGCAGCCCTGCTCAAGGGTCCCCCCTCGAGCAGTACTTC.

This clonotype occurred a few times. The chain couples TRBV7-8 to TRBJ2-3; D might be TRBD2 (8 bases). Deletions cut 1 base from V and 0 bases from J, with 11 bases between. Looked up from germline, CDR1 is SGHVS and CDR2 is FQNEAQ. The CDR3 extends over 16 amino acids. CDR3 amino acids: CASSLVAGQSTDTQYF. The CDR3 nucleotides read TGTGCCAGCAGCTTAGTAGCGGGACAGAGCACAGATACGCAGTATTTT.

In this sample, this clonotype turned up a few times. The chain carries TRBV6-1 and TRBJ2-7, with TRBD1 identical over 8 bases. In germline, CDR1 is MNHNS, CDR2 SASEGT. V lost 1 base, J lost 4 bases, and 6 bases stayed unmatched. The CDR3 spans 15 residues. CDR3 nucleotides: TGTGCCAGCAGTGAAGGCGCAGGGGGCATATACGAGCAGTACTTC. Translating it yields CASSEGAGGIYEQYF.

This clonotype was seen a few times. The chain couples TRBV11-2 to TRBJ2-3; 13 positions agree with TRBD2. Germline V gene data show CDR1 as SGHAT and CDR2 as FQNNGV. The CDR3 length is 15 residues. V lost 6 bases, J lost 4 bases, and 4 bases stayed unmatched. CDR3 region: CASSRTSGGADTQYF. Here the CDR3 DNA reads TGTGCCAGCAGTCGAACTAGCGGGGGGGCAGATACGCAGTATTTT.

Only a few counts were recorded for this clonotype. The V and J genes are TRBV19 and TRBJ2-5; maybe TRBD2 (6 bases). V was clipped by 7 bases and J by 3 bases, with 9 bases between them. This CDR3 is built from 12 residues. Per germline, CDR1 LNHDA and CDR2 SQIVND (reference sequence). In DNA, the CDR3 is TGTGCCAGTAAAGGCGGGGAAGAGACCCAGTACTTC. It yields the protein CASKGGEETQYF.

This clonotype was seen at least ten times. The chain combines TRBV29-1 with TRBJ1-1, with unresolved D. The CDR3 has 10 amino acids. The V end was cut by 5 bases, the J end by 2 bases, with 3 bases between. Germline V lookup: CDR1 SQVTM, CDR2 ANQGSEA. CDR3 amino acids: CSVKNTEAFF. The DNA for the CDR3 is TGCAGCGTTAAAAACACTGAAGCTTTCTTT.

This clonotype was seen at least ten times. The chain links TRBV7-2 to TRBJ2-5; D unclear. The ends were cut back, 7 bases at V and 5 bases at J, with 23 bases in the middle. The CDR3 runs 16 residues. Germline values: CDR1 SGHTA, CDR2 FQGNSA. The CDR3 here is CASIQRPPFYKETQYF. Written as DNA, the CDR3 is TGTGCCAGCATCCAAAGACCACCCTTTTATAAGGAGACCCAGTACTTC.

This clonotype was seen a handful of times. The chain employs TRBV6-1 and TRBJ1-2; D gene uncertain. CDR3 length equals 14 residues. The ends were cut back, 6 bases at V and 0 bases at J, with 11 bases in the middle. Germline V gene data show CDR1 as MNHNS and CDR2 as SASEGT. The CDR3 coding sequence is TGTGCCAGCAGCCTTTGGGCTTCTAACTATGGCTACACCTTC. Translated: CASSLWASNYGYTF.

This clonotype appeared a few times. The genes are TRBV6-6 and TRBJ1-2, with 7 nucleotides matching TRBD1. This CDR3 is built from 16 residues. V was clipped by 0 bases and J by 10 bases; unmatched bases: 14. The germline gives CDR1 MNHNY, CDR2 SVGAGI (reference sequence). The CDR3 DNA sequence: TGTGCCAGCAGTTACTCGACCGCTACAGGGGAAGGACCCTACACCTTC. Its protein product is CASSYSTATGEGPYTF.

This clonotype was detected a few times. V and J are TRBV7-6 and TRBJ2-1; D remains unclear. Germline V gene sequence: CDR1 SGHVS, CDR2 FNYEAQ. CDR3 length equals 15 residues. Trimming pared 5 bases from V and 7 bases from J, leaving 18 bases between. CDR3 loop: CASSPHWTGRNEQFF. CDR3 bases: TGTGCCAGCAGCCCTCATTGGACCGGTCGGAATGAGCAGTTCTTC.

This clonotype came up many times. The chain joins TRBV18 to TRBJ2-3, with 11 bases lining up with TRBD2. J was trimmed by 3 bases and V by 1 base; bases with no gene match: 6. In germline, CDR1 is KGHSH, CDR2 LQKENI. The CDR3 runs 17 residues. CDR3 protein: CASSPRSGGAKTDTQYF. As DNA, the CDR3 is TGTGCCAGCTCACCACGTAGCGGGGGGGCCAAAACAGATACGCAGTATTTT.

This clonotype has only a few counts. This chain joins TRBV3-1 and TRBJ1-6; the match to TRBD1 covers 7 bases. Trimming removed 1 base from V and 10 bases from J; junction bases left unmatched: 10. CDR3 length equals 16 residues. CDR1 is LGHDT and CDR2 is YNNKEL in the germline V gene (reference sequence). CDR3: CASSQAPTGARSPLHF. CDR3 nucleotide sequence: TGTGCCAGCAGCCAAGCCCCCACAGGGGCTAGGTCACCCCTCCACTTT.

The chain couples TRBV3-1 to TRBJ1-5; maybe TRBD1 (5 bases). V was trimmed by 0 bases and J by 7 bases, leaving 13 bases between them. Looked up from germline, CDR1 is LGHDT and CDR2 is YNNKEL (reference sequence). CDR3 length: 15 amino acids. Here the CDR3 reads CASSQDRGNGQPQHF. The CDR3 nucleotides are TGTGCCAGCAGCCAAGATCGGGGGAATGGCCAGCCCCAGCATTTT.